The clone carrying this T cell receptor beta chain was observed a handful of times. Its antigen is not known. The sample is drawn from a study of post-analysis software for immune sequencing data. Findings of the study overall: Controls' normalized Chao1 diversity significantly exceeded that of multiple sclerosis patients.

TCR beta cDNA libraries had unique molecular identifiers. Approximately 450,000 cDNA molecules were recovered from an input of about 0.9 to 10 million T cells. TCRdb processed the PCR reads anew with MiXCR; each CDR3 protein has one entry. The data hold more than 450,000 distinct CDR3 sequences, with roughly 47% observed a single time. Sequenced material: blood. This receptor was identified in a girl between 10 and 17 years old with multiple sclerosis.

The CDR3 is CSAPVRSNEQFF. The CDR3 DNA reads as TGCAGTGCTCCCGTCCGTTCCAATGAGCAGTTCTTC. The rearrangement uses TRBV20-1 and TRBJ2-1; no clear D. This CDR3 spans 12 amino acids. V was pared by 5 bases and J by 6 bases, with 11 bases between. Germline V CDR1 and CDR2: DFQATT, SNEGSKA (reference sequence).